Listed below are T cell receptor beta chains from one sample, sequenced in a study of low-dose radiotherapy and immunotherapy resistance in tumors. TCRdb re-called the reads through MiXCR, storing one row per CDR3 protein. The repertoire holds 65,000 to 85,000 distinct CDR3 sequences, with 15% to 20% as singletons. Sample: PBMCs, taken after low-dose radiotherapy plus immunotherapy. Every receptor here comes from a male donor with prostate cancer. CDR3s include the opening cysteine and the closing phenylalanine or tryptophan. Each record gives: V gene, CDR3 protein.

>TRBV12-3/TRBV12-4
CASRQTGGRSYTF
>TRBV29-1
CSVEWDRGQNEQFF
>TRBV12-3/TRBV12-4
CASSLIGGRPQHF
>TRBV14
CASSRGGGHQETQYF
>TRBV20-1
CSARGGTGDSNQPQHF
>TRBV13
CASSRGGGTLEKLFF
>TRBV7-8
CASSFPFGSGSSEQFF
>TRBV6-1
CASSPSTGYQPQHF
>TRBV6-4
CASSDSIRTGYNEQFF
>TRBV6-2/TRBV6-3
CASSLTESGHGKNIQYF
>TRBV5-3
CASSGGGAGNNEQFF
>TRBV7-2
CANERDTDTQYF
>TRBV3-1
CASSPHLGEQYF
>TRBV7-8
CASSLGSSGRMGTDTQYF
>TRBV19
CASSMLRRASDTGELFF
>TRBV18
CASSTFTGGNTEAFF
>TRBV15
CATSPMWTSGRAEDNEQFF
>TRBV20-1
CSARFRDRGLQSYEQYF
>TRBV29-1
CSGGRSAGEQYF
>TRBV6-2/TRBV6-3
CASSGTSGNQPQHF
>TRBV3-1
CASSHWTSEAHEQYF
>TRBV19
CASSTIYEQFF
>TRBV7-2
CASSFLAGAGANVLTF
>TRBV5-1
CASSFISGQGYSNQPQHF
>TRBV28
CASRSRPAETQYF
>TRBV19
CASSTGAGGTEAFF
>TRBV6-2/TRBV6-3
CAGGIQDRGNAEAFF
>TRBV5-4
CASSLGEQQYF
>TRBV2
CASTGAWAGANEQFF
>TRBV7-2
CASSYYPGPGNTIYF
>TRBV7-2
CASSTTGQSYNEQFF
>TRBV23-1
CASSQKIEAGGGAGGYTF
>TRBV6-6
CASSRLGGTEAFF
>TRBV28
CASSLLKYNEQFF
>TRBV11-3
CASSLGEQGVQFF
>TRBV3-1
CASSHAAQGATNEKLFF
>TRBV7-3
CASSLTSNSPLHF
>TRBV6-2/TRBV6-3
CASSYSGQGSLKAYEQYF
>TRBV11-2
CASSFSGRLYEQYF
>TRBV7-2
CASSLDGTGFYEQYF
>TRBV20-1
CSARDSYTDTQYF
>TRBV6-2/TRBV6-3
CASSYSTEGAEQYF
>TRBV19
CASSTETSGQETQYF
>TRBV7-8
CASSFLDRAYEQYF
>TRBV4-1
CASSQDGAGGIDTQYF
>TRBV6-2/TRBV6-3
CASSYARRTQYF
>TRBV7-2
CASTTHGGGTYEQYF
>TRBV29-1
CSVAPSGSTDTQYF
>TRBV27
CASTTGSGIAGELFF
>TRBV5-6
CASSRAGQSPYGYTF
>TRBV29-1
CSVSMTSKGETQYF
>TRBV4-3
CASSQDTGMNTGELFF
>TRBV29-1
CSVGGKGGLAGFKETQYF
>TRBV7-8
CASSRRTGGYEQYF
>TRBV7-2
CASSLAAGAETQYF
>TRBV7-8
CASSQSNSYGYTF